A selection of T cell receptor beta chains follows, all from one sample in a study of cytomegalovirus exposure and HLA in healthy donors. The data were produced by immunoSEQ multiplex PCR, yet TCRdb's version contains in-frame clones alone and is incomplete. The sample gives about 160,000 clones, 84% of which show up once; roughly 10% is in the top ten. Source material: PBMCs. The receptor set was obtained from a man aged 25-45 years in good health and CMV-seropositive. Both conserved end residues are part of each CDR3. D genes are given only for firm matches. Not all rows give a size; the values are once, few, many and, for expanded clones, a class.

d_call	v_call	j_call	clone_size	cdr3_aa	cdr3_nt
TRBD2	TRBV15	TRBJ2-3	-	CATSSPGLATSTDTQYF	TGTGCCACCAGCAGCCCCGGACTAGCGACTAGCACAGATACGCAGTATTTT
-	TRBV19	TRBJ2-7	once	CASSSLPQVSYEQYF	TGTGCCAGTAGCTCGCTCCCACAGGTCTCCTACGAGCAGTACTTC
TRBD2	TRBV6-4	TRBJ2-1	-	CASSGTSGSFNEQFF	TGTGCCAGCAGCGGGACTAGCGGGTCGTTCAATGAGCAGTTCTTC
TRBD2	TRBV18	TRBJ2-1	-	CASSLGTSDEQFF	TGTGCCAGCTCACTCGGTACTAGCGATGAGCAGTTCTTC
-	TRBV2	TRBJ2-5	-	CASRLETQYF	TGTGCCAGTAGATTGGAGACCCAGTACTTC
TRBD1	TRBV10-3	TRBJ2-7	-	CAIRGQGTSYEQYF	TGTGCCATCAGGGGACAGGGGACCTCATACGAGCAGTACTTC
-	TRBV5-1	TRBJ2-3	-	CASSLIQGSTDTQYF	TGCGCCAGCAGCTTGATTCAGGGGTCTACAGATACGCAGTATTTT
-	TRBV5-4	TRBJ2-7	-	CASSLVGSYEQYF	TGTGCCAGCAGCTTGGTGGGCAGCTACGAGCAGTACTTC
-	TRBV5-4	TRBJ1-1	-	CASSLGRDTEAFF	TGTGCCAGCAGCTTGGGCAGGGATACTGAAGCTTTCTTT
-	TRBV28	TRBJ2-3	-	CASKRQTSTDTQYF	TGTGCCAGCAAGAGGCAGACTAGCACAGATACGCAGTATTTT
-	TRBV10-3	TRBJ2-1	-	CAISGRQNEQFF	TGTGCCATCAGTGGTAGACAGAATGAGCAGTTCTTC
-	TRBV9	TRBJ1-4	-	CASSQTPAPNEKLFF	TGTGCCAGCAGCCAGACACCCGCCCCTAATGAAAAACTGTTTTTT
-	TRBV21-1	TRBJ2-7	-	CASSKPRPGQTYEQYF	TGTGCCAGCAGCAAGCCACGTCCGGGACAGACCTACGAGCAGTACTTC
-	TRBV6-5	TRBJ2-2	-	CASSYTRFDGELFF	TGTGCCAGCAGTTATACGAGGTTTGACGGGGAGCTGTTTTTT
-	TRBV21-1	TRBJ2-6	-	CASRHPGGSSGANVLTF	TGTGCCAGCCGACACCCGGGGGGAAGCTCTGGGGCCAACGTCCTGACTTTC
-	TRBV9	TRBJ2-2	once	CASSGEYTGELFF	TGTGCCAGCAGCGGGGAGTACACCGGGGAGCTGTTTTTT